This TCR beta chain came from a study of cytomegalovirus exposure and HLA in healthy donors. Study outcomes and limitations: HLA allele associations emerged for about 16,000 TCR beta sequences in a later analysis, at 0.05 false discovery rate.

Worth noting for this clone: Its antigen is as yet unknown.

The CDR3 sequence is 16 residues long. Trimming removed 0 bases from V and 6 bases from J, with 18 bases in between. With 60 Vbeta and 13 Jbeta primers, the PCR was carried out. Assay used: immunoSEQ multiplex PCR; TCRdb lists only in-frame clones, some missing. The table lists 110,000 or so clones, about 79% of them singletons, with 2.5% in the top ten. The chain is built from TRBV23-1 and TRBJ2-7, with D perhaps TRBD2 (5 bases). TRBV23-1 is identified as an open reading frame with a role that is uncertain. This receptor was obtained from a woman aged 18-29 years in good health and CMV-seronegative. The sample taken for sequencing was PBMCs. The CDR3 region has the DNA TGCGCCAGCAGTCAATCTAAAGCGGAGGAGCTCTGCGAGCAGTACTTC. Its protein is CASSQSKAEELCEQYF.